The sequence of this TCR beta chain was determined in a study of Graves' ophthalmopathy and Graves' hyperthyroidism. There are many counts of this clonotype. The authors amplified TCR beta CDR3 regions, and they did so from RNA transcripts for repertoire sequencing. The first-round RT-PCR employed HTBI primers together with the Qiagen OneStep RT-PCR kit. A multiplex PCR was then performed as the second round. TCRdb reanalysed the multiplex PCR reads using MiXCR and keeps one entry per CDR3 protein. The table has 170,000 or so distinct CDR3 sequences, approximately 40% seen once; the top ten hold about 6%. Germline V lookup: CDR1 MNHEY, CDR2 SVGAGI. This CDR3 has 13 amino acids.

The chain employs TRBV6-5 and TRBJ1-2; D not certain. The source of this sequence is a middle-aged woman with Graves' ophthalmopathy. The sequenced material came from peripheral blood. The CDR3 loop reads CASNSEYHYGYTF. In DNA form, the CDR3 reads TGTGCTTCGAACAGTGAATACCACTATGGCTACACCTTC.